These 13 T cell receptor beta chains came from one sample sequenced in a study of CD8+ T cells in alopecia areata. Extracted from the samples, RNA was reverse transcribed into cDNA to serve as the sequencing template. The table came from immunoSEQ multiplex PCR; TCRdb's copy has only in-frame clones and leaves some out. The sample holds a few hundred thousand clones; roughly two fifths are singletons and the top ten take 0.48%. Treatment: oral pan-JAK inhibitor, 5-10 mg twice daily. The sequencing used CD4+ T cells sorted from blood, collected between weeks 30 and 35, from a patient treated with tofacitinib. The source of these receptors is a human donor with alopecia areata.

The chain employs TRBV30 and TRBJ1-1, with a weak D call TRBD1 (5 bases). This CDR3 contains 16 residues. The germline CDR1 and CDR2 sequences are GTSNPN and SVGIG (reference sequence). The V and J ends lost 3 bases and 4 bases respectively, with 21 bases between them. The DNA for the CDR3 is TGTGCCTGGAGCTACTTGGGAGGGGCAGGAATCACTGAAGCTTTCTTT. This sequence encodes CAWSYLGGAGITEAFF.

The V and J genes are TRBV29-1 and TRBJ2-5; TRBD1 matches at 9 bases. V dropped 5 bases and J dropped 5; count of bases not matched to a gene: 12. This CDR3 is built from 15 residues. Germline-derived CDR1 and CDR2 are SQVTM and ANQGSEA. CDR3 loop: CSVFGRTGEEETQYF. CDR3 coding DNA: TGCAGCGTTTTCGGTAGGACAGGGGAGGAGGAGACCCAGTACTTC. Variable domain in full (rest from reference TRBV29-1 and TRBJ2-5): SAVISQKPSRDICQRGTSLTIQCQVDSQVTMMFWYRQQPGQSLTLIATANQGSEATYESGFVIDKFPISRPNLTFSTLTVSNMSPEDSSIYLCSVFGRTGEEETQYFGPGTRLLVL.

This clone appeared a few times. The chain couples TRBV29-1 to TRBJ2-3; a weak D match, TRBD2 (6 bases). V gave up 7 bases and J gave up 3 bases, with 14 bases separating them. This CDR3 comprises 13 residues. From germline, CDR1 is SQVTM and CDR2 ANQGSEA. This CDR3 reads CSAGGPSTDTQYF. The DNA of the CDR3 is TGCAGCGCCGGAGGGCCTAGTACAGATACGCAGTATTTT.

This clone was seen a handful of times. Other DNA sequences in this specimen translate into the identical CDR3. This chain connects TRBV5-6 to TRBJ2-7; 7 nucleotides line up with TRBD1. Trimming cost V 2 bases and J 4 bases; bases outside gene matches: 0. From germline, CDR1 is SGHDT and CDR2 YYEEEE. The CDR3 consists of 12 residues. CDR3 amino acids: CASSLQGYEQYF. The DNA of the CDR3 is TGTGCCAGCAGCTTACAGGGGTACGAGCAGTACTTC.

This clone was recorded at least ten times. The CDR3: CASSQDASGRLSSYEQYF. CDR3 DNA sequence: TGTGCCAGCAGCCAAGATGCCAGCGGGAGACTAAGTTCCTACGAGCAGTACTTC. The genes are TRBV14 and TRBJ2-7; 8 bases are a match to TRBD2. This CDR3 contains 18 residues. V was clipped by 0 bases and J by 1 base; unmatched bases: 11. Germline V gives CDR1 SGHDN, CDR2 FVKESK.

The chain has TRBV6-5 and TRBJ2-3; 8 positions agree with TRBD2. CDR1 is MNHEY, CDR2 SVGAGI, per germline. The CDR3 runs 15 residues. Trimming removed 7 bases from V and 6 bases from J; junction bases left unmatched: 12. Here the CDR3 DNA reads TGTGCCAGCAAACTAGCGGTAGGCGTCGGGGATACGCAGTATTTT. It codes for CASKLAVGVGDTQYF.

This chain joins TRBV30 and TRBJ1-2; perhaps TRBD1 as D (5 bases). V was pared by 3 bases and J by 5 bases, with 13 bases between. Germline V gene sequence: CDR1 GTSNPN, CDR2 SVGIG (reference sequence). The CDR3 is 13 amino acids. CDR3 region: CAWSHGTQYGYTF. The CDR3 nucleotides read TGTGCCTGGAGCCACGGGACTCAGTATGGCTACACCTTC. Filled out from reference TRBV30 and TRBJ1-2, the complete variable domain reads SQTIHQWPATLVQPVGSPLSLECTVEGTSNPNLYWYRQAAGRGLQLLFYSVGIGQISSEVPQNLSASRPQDRQFILSSKKLLLSDSGFYLCAWSHGTQYGYTFGSGTRLTVV.

This clone turned up a few times. The CDR3 nucleotides read TGTGCCAGCAGGGGGACAGGGGGCAATGAGCAGTTCTTC. Translating it yields CASRGTGGNEQFF. The gene calls are TRBV27 and TRBJ2-1, with 11 bases lining up with TRBD1. The V and J ends lost 6 bases and 6 bases, in that order; junction bases with no gene match: 1. CDR3 length: 13 amino acids. In germline, CDR1 is MNHEY, CDR2 SMNVEV (reference sequence).

This clone was found a few times. The J gene is TRBJ1-2, the V gene TRBV19; D not resolved. Looked up from germline, CDR1 is LNHDA and CDR2 is SQIVND (reference sequence). V was pared by 3 bases and J by 8 bases, with 16 bases between. This CDR3 comprises 14 residues. The CDR3 protein is CASSISILRIGYTF. The CDR3 nucleotides read TGTGCCAGTAGTATCAGTATATTACGTATCGGCTACACCTTC.

The CDR3 DNA reads TGTGCCAGCAGATGGGGGGACACTGAAGCTTTCTTT. It translates to CASRWGDTEAFF. The rearrangement links TRBV6-6 to TRBJ1-1; TRBD1 might be the D (5 bases). This CDR3 contains 12 residues. The germline gives CDR1 MNHNY, CDR2 SVGAGI (reference sequence). Trimming pared 6 bases from V and 3 bases from J, leaving 8 bases between.

The chain uses TRBV29-1 and TRBJ1-1, with a tentative D call TRBD1 (6 bases). The germline gives CDR1 SQVTM, CDR2 ANQGSEA. The CDR3 runs 12 residues. V lost 7 bases and J lost 0, with 9 bases in between. CDR3 loop: CSGGGLNTEAFF. The CDR3 bases are TGCAGCGGAGGGGGGTTGAACACTGAAGCTTTCTTT.

This clone turned up a few times. The chain employs TRBV9 and TRBJ2-1; 10 bases align to TRBD2. V gave up 0 bases and J gave up 7 bases; unmatched junction bases: 4. Looked up from germline, CDR1 is SGDLS and CDR2 is YYNGEE. This CDR3 comprises 15 residues. The CDR3 loop reads CASSVGPSGRNEQFF. In DNA, the CDR3 is TGTGCCAGCAGCGTAGGGCCTAGCGGGAGAAATGAGCAGTTCTTC.

The CDR3 coding sequence is TGTGCCAGCCGGGGGCAGATTTACACTGAAGCTTTCTTT. Its translation is CASRGQIYTEAFF. The chain joins TRBV19 to TRBJ1-1; perhaps TRBD1 as D (6 bases). Trimming removed 9 bases from V and 3 bases from J, with 14 bases in between. This CDR3 region has 13 residues. The germline CDR1 and CDR2 sequences are LNHDA and SQIVND (reference sequence). The whole variable domain, filled in from reference TRBV19 and TRBJ1-1, reads DGGITQSPKYLFRKEGQNVTLSCEQNLNHDAMYWYRQDPGQGLRLIYYSQIVNDFQKGDIAEGYSVSREKKESFPLTVTSAQKNPTAFYLCASRGQIYTEAFFGQGTRLTVV.